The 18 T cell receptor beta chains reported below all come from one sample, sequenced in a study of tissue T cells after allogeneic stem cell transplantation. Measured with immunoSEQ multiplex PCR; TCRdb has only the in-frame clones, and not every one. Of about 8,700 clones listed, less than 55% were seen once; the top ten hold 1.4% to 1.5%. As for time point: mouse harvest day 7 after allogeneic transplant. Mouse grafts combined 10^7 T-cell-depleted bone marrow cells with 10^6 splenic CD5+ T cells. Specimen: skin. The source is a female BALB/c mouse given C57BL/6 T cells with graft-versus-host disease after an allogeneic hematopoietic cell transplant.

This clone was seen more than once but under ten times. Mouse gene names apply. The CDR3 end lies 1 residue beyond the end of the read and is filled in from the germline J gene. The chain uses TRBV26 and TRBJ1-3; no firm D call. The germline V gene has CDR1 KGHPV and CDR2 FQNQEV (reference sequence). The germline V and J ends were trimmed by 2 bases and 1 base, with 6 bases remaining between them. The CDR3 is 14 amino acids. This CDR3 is CASSLEGSGNTLYF. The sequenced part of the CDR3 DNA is TGTGCCAGCAGTCTGGAGGGATCTGGAAATACGCTCTAT.

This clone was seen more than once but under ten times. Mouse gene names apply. The chain's CDR3 is CASSLDSGTYEQYF. Partial CDR3 DNA: TGTGCAAGCAGCTTAGATTCGGGGACCTATGAACAGTAC. This rearrangement joins TRBV16 to TRBJ2-7; D is uncertain. The read stops 1 residue short of the end of the CDR3; the missing end is completed from the germline J gene. V lost 0 bases and J 2 bases, leaving 8 bases between the germline ends. This CDR3 contains 14 residues. CDR1 SGHSA and CDR2 FRNQAP come from the germline V gene.

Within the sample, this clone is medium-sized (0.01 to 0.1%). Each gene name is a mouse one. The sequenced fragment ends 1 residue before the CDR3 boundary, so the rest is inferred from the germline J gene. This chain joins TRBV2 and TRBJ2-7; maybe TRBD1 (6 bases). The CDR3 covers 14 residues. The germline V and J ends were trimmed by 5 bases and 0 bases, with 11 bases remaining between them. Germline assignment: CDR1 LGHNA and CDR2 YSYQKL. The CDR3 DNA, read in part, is TGTGCCAGCAGCTCAGGGGCCCCCTCCTATGAACAGTAC. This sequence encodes CASSSGAPSYEQY. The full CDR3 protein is CASSSGAPSYEQYF.

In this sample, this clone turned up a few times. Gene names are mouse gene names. The CDR3 loop is CGARDNSGNTLYF. The sequenced part of the CDR3 DNA is TGTGGTGCTAGGGACAATTCTGGAAATACGCTCTAT. The V call is TRBV20, the J call TRBJ1-3, with D unresolved. The observed sequence ends 1 residue before the CDR3 terminus, with the missing tail filled in from the germline J gene. Germline loops: CDR1 GFQATS, CDR2 STVNSAI. The CDR3 loop spans 13 amino acids. Trimming shortened V by 0 bases and J by 0 bases, and 3 bases separated the two germline ends.

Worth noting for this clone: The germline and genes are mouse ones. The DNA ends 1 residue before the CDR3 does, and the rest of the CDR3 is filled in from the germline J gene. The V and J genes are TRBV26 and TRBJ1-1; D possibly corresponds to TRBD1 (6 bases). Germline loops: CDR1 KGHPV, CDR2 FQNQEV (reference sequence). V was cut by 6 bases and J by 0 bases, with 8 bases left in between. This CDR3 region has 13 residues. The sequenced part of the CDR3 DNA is TGTGCCAGCAGACAGGGCGCAAACACAGAAGTCTTC. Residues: CASRQGANTEVF. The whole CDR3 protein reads CASRQGANTEVFF.

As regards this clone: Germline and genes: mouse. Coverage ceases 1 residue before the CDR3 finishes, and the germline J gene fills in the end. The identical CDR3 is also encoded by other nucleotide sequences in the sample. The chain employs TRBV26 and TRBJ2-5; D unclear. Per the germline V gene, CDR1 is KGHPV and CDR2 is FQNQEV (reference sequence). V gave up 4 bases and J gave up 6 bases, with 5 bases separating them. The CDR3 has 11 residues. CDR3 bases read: TGTGCCAGCAGTCCCCAGGACACCCAGTAC. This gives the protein CASSPQDTQY. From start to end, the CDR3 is CASSPQDTQYF.

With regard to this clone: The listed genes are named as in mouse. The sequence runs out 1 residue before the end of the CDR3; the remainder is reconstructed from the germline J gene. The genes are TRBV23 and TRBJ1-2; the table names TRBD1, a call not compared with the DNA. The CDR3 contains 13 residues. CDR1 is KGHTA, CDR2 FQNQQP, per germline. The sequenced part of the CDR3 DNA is TGCTCCAGCAGTCATGGACAGAACTCCGACTACACC. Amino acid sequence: CSSSHGQNSDYT. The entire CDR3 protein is CSSSHGQNSDYTF.

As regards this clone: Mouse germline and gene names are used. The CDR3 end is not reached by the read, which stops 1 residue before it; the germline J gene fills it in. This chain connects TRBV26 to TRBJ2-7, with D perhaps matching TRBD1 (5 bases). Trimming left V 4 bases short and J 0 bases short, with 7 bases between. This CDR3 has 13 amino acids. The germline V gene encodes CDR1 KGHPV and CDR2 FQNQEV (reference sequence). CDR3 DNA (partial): TGTGCCAGCAGTCACAGGAGCTCCTATGAACAGTAC. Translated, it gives CASSHRSSYEQY. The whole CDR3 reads CASSHRSSYEQYF.

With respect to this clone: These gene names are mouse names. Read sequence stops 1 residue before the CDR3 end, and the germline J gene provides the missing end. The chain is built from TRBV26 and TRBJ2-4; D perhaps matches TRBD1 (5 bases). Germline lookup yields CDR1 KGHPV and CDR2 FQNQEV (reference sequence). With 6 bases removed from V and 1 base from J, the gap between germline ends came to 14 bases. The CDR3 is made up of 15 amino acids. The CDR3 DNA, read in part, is TGTGCCAGCAGCCACATCAGGGCGGGTCAAAACACCTTGTAC. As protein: CASSHIRAGQNTLY. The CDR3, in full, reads CASSHIRAGQNTLYF.

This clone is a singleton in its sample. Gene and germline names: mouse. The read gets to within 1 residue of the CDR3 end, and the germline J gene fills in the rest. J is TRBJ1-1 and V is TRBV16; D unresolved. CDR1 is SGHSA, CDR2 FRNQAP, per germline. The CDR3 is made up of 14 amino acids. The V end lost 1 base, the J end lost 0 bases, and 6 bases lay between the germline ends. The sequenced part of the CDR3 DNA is TGTGCAAGCAGCTTAGTTGGCTCAAACACAGAAGTCTTC. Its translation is CASSLVGSNTEVF. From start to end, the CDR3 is CASSLVGSNTEVFF.

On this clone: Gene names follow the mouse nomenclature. The CDR3 DNA, read in part, is TGTGCCAGCAGTAGACAGACAGAAGTCTTC. This encodes CASSRQTEVF. The whole CDR3 sequence reads CASSRQTEVFF. V and J are TRBV19 and TRBJ1-1; a possible D gene is TRBD1 (5 bases). The sequence runs out 1 residue before the end of the CDR3; the remainder is reconstructed from the germline J gene. The V end was cut by 3 bases, the J end by 5 bases, with 5 bases between. Germline assignment: CDR1 FNHDT and CDR2 SITEND (reference sequence). This CDR3 spans 11 amino acids.

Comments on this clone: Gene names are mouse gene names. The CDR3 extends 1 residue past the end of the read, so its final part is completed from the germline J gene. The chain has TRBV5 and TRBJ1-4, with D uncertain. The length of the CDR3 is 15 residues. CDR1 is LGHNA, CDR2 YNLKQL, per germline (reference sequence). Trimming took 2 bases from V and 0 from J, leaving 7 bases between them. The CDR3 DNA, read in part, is TGTGCCAGCAGCCAAAGACAAATTTCCAACGAAAGATTATTT. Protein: CASSQRQISNERLF. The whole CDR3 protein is CASSQRQISNERLFF.

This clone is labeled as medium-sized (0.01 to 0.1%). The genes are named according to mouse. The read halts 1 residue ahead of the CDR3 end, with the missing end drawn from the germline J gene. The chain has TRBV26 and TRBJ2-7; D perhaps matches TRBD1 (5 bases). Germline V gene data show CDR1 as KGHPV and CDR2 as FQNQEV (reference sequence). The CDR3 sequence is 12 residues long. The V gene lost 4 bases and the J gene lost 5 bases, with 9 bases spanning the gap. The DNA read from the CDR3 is TGTGCCAGCAGTCAGGGCAGGGATGAACAGTAC. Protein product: CASSQGRDEQY. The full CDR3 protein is CASSQGRDEQYF.

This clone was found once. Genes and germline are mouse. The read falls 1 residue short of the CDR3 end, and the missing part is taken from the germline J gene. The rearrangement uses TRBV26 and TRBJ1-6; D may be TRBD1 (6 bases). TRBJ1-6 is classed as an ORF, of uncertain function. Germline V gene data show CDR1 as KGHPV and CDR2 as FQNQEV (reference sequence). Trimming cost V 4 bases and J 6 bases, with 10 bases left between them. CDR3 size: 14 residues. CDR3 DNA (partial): TGTGCCAGCAGTCCCGGACAGACTAATTCGCCCCTCTAC. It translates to CASSPGQTNSPLY. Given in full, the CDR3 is CASSPGQTNSPLYF.

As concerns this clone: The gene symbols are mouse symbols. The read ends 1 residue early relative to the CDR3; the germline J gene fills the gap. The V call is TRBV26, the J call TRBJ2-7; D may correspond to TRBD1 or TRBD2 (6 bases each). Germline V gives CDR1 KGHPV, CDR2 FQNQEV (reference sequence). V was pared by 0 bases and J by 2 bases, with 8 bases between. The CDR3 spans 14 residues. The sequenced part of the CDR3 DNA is TGTGCCAGCAGTCTGTCTGGGGGCACCTATGAACAGTAC. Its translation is CASSLSGGTYEQY. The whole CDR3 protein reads CASSLSGGTYEQYF.

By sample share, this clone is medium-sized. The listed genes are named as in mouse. The CDR3 bases that were read are TGTGCCAGCAGCCAAGTGGCTGGGGGGGACTATGAACAGTAC. Its translation is CASSQVAGGDYEQY. The entire CDR3 is CASSQVAGGDYEQYF. The chain links TRBV5 to TRBJ2-7; 9 nucleotides agree with TRBD2. The observed sequence ends 1 residue before the CDR3 terminus, with the missing tail filled in from the germline J gene. With V trimmed by 1 base and J by 3 bases, 4 bases remained unmatched. This CDR3 comprises 15 residues. Germline loops: CDR1 LGHNA, CDR2 YNLKQL (reference sequence).

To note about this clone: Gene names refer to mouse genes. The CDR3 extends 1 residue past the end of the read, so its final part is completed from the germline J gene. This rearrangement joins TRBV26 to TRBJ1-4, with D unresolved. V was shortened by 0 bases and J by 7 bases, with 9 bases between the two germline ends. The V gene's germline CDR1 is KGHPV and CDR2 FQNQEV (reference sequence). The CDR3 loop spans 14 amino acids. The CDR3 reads CASSLSVFGERLFF. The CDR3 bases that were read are TGTGCCAGCAGTCTGTCGGTGTTTGGCGAAAGATTATTT.

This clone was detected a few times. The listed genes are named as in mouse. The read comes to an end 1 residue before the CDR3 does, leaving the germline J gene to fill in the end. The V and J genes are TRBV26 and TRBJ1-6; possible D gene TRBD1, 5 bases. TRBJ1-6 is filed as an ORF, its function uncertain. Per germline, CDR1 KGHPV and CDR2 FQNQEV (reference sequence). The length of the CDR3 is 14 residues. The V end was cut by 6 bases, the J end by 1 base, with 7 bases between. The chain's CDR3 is CASRRGSYNSPLYF. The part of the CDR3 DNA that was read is TGTGCCAGCAGGAGGGGATCCTATAATTCGCCCCTCTAC.